This TCR beta chain was identified in a study of spatial heterogeneity in lung cancer. TCRdb reprocessed the 5' RACE reads with MiXCR, giving one entry per CDR3 protein. Of tens of thousands of distinct CDR3 sequences in the sample, around 7% were seen once. At least ten counts were recorded for this clonotype. Time point in this sample: sample taken at primary tumor resection. Unsorted whole RNA from tumor, nontumor lung or frozen PBMC underwent sequencing. Samples were obtained from approximately 76 donors, all untreated early-stage non-small cell lung cancer patients. Per the germline V gene, CDR1 is SEHNR and CDR2 is FQNEAQ (reference sequence). The CDR3 totals 14 residues. Trimming removed 5 bases at V and 5 bases at J, with 15 bases between.

The TCR originated in a male donor with early-stage non-small cell lung cancer. The V and J genes are TRBV7-9 and TRBJ1-1, with D possibly matching TRBD1 (5 bases). The starting material was PBMCs, obtained at surgery. The CDR3 coding sequence is TGTGCCAGCAGCATCGAGACCAGGGCTACTGAAGCTTTCTTT. This translates into CASSIETRATEAFF.